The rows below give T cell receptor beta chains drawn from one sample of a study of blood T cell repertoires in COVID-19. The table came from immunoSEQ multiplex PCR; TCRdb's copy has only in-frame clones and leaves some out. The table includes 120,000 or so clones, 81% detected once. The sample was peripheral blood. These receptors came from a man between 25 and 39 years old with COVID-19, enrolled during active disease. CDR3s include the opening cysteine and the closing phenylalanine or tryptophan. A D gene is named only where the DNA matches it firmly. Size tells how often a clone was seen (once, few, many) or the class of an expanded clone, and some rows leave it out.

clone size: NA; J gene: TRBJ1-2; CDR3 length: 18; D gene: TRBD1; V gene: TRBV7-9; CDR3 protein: CASSLTGTGGSVNYGYTF; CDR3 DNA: TGTGCCAGCAGCTTAACCGGGACAGGGGGGTCGGTTAACTATGGCTACACCTTC
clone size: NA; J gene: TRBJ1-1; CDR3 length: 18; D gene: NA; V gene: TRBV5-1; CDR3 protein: CASSLMRGIPSGDTEAFF; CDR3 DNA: TGCGCCAGCAGCCTGATGAGAGGAATCCCCTCGGGAGACACTGAAGCTTTCTTT
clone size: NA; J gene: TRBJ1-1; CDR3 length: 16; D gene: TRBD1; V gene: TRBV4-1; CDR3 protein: CASSQWTGDRGSEAFF; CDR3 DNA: TGCGCCAGCAGCCAATGGACGGGCGACAGGGGATCGGAGGCTTTCTTT
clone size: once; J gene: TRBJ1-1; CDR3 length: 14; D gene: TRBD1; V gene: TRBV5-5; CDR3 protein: CASNLGTGDTEAFF; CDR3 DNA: TGTGCCAGCAACTTGGGGACAGGGGACACTGAAGCTTTCTTT
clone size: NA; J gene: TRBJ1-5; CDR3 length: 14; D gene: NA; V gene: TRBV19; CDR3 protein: CASSIQGNGQPQHF; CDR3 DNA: TGTGCCAGTAGTATCCAGGGCAACGGTCAGCCCCAGCATTTT
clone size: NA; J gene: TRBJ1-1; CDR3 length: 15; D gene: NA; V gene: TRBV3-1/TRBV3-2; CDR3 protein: CASRRMAEINTEAFF; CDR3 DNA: TGTGCCAGCCGCCGGATGGCGGAGATAAACACTGAAGCTTTCTTT
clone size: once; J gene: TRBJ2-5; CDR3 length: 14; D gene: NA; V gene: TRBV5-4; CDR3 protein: CASSLGQLQETQYF; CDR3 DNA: TGTGCCAGCAGCTTGGGACAGCTCCAAGAGACCCAGTACTTC
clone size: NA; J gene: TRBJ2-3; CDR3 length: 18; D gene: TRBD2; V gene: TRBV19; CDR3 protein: CASSMALAGEVFTDTQYF; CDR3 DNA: TGTGCCAGTAGTATGGCACTAGCGGGAGAAGTGTTCACAGATACGCAGTATTTT
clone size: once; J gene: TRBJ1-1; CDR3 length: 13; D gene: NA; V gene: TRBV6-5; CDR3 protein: CASSYDSNTEAFF; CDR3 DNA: TGTGCCAGCAGTTACGACAGTAACACTGAAGCTTTCTTT
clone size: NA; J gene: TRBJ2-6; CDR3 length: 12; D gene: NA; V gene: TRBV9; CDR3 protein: CASRGRANVLTF; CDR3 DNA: TGTGCCAGCAGGGGCCGGGCCAACGTCCTGACTTTC
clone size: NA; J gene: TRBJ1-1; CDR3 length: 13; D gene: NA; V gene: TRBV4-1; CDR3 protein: CASSQDAGGIAFF; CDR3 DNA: TGCGCCAGCAGCCAAGATGCGGGGGGAATAGCTTTCTTT
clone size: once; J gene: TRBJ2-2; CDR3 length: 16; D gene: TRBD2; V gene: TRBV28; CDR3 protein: CASTSPGGNPAGELFF; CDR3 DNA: TGTGCCAGCACCTCCCCGGGGGGGAACCCGGCCGGGGAGCTGTTTTTT
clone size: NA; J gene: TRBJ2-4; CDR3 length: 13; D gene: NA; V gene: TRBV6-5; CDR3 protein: CASSRIQGNIQYF; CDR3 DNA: TGTGCCAGCAGTCGCATCCAGGGGAACATTCAGTACTTC
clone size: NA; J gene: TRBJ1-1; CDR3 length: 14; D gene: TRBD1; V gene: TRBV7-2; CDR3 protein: CASSAQGGYSEAFF; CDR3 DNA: TGTGCCAGCAGCGCTCAGGGGGGTTATAGTGAAGCTTTCTTT
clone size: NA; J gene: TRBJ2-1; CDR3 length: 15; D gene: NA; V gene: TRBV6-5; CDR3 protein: CASTTQGSSYNEQFF; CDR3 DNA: TGTGCCAGCACGACCCAGGGGAGCTCCTACAATGAGCAGTTCTTC
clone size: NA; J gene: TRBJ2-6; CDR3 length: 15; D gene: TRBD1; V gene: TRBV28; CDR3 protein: CASSSGGSGANVLTF; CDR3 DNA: TGTGCCAGCAGTTCAGGGGGTTCTGGGGCCAACGTCCTGACTTTC
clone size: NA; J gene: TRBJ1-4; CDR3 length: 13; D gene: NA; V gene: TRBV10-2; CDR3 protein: CASSQGRMEKLFF; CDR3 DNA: TGCGCCAGCAGTCAGGGTCGCATGGAAAAACTGTTTTTT
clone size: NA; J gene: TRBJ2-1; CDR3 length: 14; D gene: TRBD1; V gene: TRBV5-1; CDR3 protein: CASSLIQGFNEQFF; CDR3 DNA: TGCGCCAGCAGCTTAATACAGGGGTTCAATGAGCAGTTCTTC
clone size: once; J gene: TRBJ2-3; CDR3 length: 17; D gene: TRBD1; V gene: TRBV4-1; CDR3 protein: CASSHKMGTASTDTQYF; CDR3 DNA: TGCGCCAGCAGCCACAAAATGGGGACAGCAAGCACAGATACGCAGTATTTT
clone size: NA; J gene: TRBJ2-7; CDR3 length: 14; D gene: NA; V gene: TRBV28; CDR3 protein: CASTSAGDPYEQYF; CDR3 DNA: TGTGCCAGCACTTCCGCAGGGGACCCCTACGAGCAGTACTTC
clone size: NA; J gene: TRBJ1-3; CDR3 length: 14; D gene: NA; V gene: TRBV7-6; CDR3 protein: CASSTPASGNTIYF; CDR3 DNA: TGTGCCAGCAGCACACCAGCGTCTGGAAACACCATATATTTT
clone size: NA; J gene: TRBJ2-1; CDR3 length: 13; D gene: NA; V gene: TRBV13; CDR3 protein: CASTPRKAREQFF; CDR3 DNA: TGTGCCAGCACTCCGAGGAAAGCAAGGGAGCAGTTCTTC
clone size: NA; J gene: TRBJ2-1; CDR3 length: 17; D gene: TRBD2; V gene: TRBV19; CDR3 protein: CASSNLPTSGNYNEQFF; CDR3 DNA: TGTGCCAGTAGTAACCTACCGACTAGCGGGAACTACAATGAGCAGTTCTTC
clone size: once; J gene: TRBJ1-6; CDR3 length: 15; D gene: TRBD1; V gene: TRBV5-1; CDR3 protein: CASSSGQGHNSPLHF; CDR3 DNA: TGCGCCAGCAGCTCTGGACAGGGACATAATTCACCCCTCCACTTT
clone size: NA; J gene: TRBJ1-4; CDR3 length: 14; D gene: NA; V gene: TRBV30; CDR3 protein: CAWSRGGGSEKLFF; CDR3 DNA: TGTGCCTGGAGCCGGGGAGGGGGTAGCGAAAAACTGTTTTTT
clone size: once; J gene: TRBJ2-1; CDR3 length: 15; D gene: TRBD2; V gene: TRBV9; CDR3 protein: CASSPGLAAYNEQFF; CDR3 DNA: TGTGCCAGCAGCCCCGGACTAGCGGCTTACAATGAGCAGTTCTTC
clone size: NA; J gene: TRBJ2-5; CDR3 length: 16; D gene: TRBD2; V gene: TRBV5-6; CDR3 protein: CASTLSPLAVQETQYF; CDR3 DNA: TGTGCCAGCACCCTAAGTCCACTAGCGGTACAAGAGACCCAGTACTTC
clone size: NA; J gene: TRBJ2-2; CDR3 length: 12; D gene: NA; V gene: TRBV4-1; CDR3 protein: CASSLMSGELFF; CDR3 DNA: TGCGCCAGCAGCCTTATGTCCGGGGAGCTGTTTTTT
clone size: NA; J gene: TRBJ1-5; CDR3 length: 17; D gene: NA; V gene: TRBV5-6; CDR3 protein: CASSLGQVGESNQPQHF; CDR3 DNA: TGTGCCAGCAGCTTGGGACAGGTGGGGGAAAGCAATCAGCCCCAGCATTTT
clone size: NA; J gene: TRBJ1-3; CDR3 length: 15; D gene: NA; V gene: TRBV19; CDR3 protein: CASSITGQAGNTIYF; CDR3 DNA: TGTGCCAGTAGTATAACTGGACAAGCTGGAAACACCATATATTTT
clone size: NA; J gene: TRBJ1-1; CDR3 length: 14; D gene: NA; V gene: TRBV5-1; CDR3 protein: CASSLGQGYTEAFF; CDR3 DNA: TGCGCCAGCAGCTTGGGGCAGGGTTACACTGAAGCTTTCTTT
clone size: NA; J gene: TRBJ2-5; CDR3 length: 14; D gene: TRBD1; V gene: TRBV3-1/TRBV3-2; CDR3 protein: CASSPNRGRETQYF; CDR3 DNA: TGTGCCAGCAGCCCTAACAGGGGAAGGGAGACCCAGTACTTC
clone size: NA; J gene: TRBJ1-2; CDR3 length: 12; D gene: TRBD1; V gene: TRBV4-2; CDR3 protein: CASSQEDRGYTF; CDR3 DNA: TGTGCCAGCAGCCAGGAGGACAGGGGCTACACCTTC
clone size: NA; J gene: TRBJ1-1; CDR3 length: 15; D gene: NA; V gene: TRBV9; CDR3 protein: CASSPVGRGGTEAFF; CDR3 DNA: TGTGCCAGCAGCCCAGTAGGGAGGGGGGGAACTGAAGCTTTCTTT
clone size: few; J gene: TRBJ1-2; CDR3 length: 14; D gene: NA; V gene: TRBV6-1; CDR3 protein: CASSEAPGSYGYTF; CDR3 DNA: TGTGCCAGCAGTGAAGCGCCAGGCAGCTATGGCTACACCTTC
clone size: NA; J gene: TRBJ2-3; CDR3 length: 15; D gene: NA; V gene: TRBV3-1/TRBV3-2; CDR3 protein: CASSPRRGGPDTQYF; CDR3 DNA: TGTGCCAGCAGCCCTCGGAGGGGTGGGCCAGATACGCAGTATTTT
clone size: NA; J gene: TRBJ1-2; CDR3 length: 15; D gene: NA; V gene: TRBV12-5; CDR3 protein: CASGSYKGKVYGYTF; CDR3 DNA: TGTGCTAGTGGTTCTTATAAGGGGAAAGTCTATGGCTACACCTTC
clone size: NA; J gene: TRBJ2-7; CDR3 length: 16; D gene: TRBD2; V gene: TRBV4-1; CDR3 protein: CASSPMGASGSSEQYF; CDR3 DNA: TGCGCCAGCAGCCCAATGGGGGCTAGCGGGAGTTCCGAGCAGTACTTC